This TCR beta chain emerged from a study of beta chain features in type 1 diabetes. Background on the study: Investigators examined 85 million to 110 million sorted cells across all samples.

The isolated RNA, all of it, was reverse transcribed, so expressed TCRB transcripts were what got sequenced. Assay used: immunoSEQ multiplex PCR; TCRdb lists only in-frame clones, some missing. Of over 700,000 clones listed, about 17% are singletons. The CDR3 is made up of 13 amino acids. CDR1 and CDR2 (germline): SNHLY, FYNNEI. Study-wide findings and caveats: Relative to healthy donors, patients appeared to have naive, central memory and Treg TCRB repertoires that were more similar.

This clone turned up a few times. Its target is unknown. Relative to the germline gene, one junction end is altered; a read error may explain this. The V and J genes are TRBV2 and TRBJ2-2, with no clear D. The sample comprised naive CD4+ T cells from blood. The sequence derives from a woman between 18 and 30 years old in good health. The DNA of the CDR3 is TGTGCCAGCAGTGCCGAGAACGCCGGGGAGCTGTTTTTT. Its translation is CASSAENAGELFF.